This note documents a single T cell receptor (beta chain) sequence. Its antigen is not identified. The data originate from a study of regulatory and conventional T cells in RAG deficiency. Findings and limits, study-wide: Omenn syndrome and CID/AS patients had roughly 92-fold fewer unique Treg TCR beta sequences, versus around 9.8-fold elsewhere. Shannon entropy was markedly lower and Simpson indices higher in RAG-deficient patients than control T-cell subsets. Omenn patients showed >80% Treg-Tconv overlap and shorter CDR3 lengths.

Genomic DNA came from blood conventional CD4+ T cells gated CD25-low CD127-high. Germline CDR1 and CDR2: SGHNT and YENEEA. The CDR3 contains 15 residues. V lost 5 bases to trimming and J lost 1 base, with 12 bases between them. Assay used: immunoSEQ multiplex PCR; TCRdb lists only in-frame clones, some missing. The table lists about 46,000 clones, around 89% of them singletons. These data are also associated with another study on regulatory T cells. According to that study: Primers: 52 TRBV forward and 13 TRBJ reverse.

Sequences were obtained from CD4+ effector T cells sorted from blood. The sequence derives from a human donor in good health. J is TRBJ2-1 and V is TRBV11-3; D ambiguous. The CDR3 reads CASSDGRLSYNEQFF. The CDR3, as DNA: TGTGCCAGCAGCGATGGACGGTTATCCTACAATGAGCAGTTCTTC. Looking up the rest from reference TRBV11-3 and TRBJ2-1 gives the full variable domain: EAGVVQSPRYKIIEKKQPVAFWCNPISGHNTLYWYLQNLGQGPELLIRYENEEAVDDSQLPKDRFSAERLKGVDSTLKIQPAELGDSAVYLCASSDGRLSYNEQFFGPGTRLTVL.